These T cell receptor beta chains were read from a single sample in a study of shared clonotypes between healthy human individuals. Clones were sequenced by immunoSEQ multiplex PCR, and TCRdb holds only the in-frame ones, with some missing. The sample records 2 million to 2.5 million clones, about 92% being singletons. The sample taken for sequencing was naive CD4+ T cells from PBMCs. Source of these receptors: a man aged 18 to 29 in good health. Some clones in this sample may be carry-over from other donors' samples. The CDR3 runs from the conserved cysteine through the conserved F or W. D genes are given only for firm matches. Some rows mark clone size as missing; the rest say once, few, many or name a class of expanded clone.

CDR3 protein: CASGRLAAVVGDTQYF; CDR3 DNA: TGTGCCAGCGGGAGACTAGCGGCGGTAGTGGGAGATACGCAGTATTTT; J gene: TRBJ2-3; V gene: TRBV2; D gene: TRBD2; clone size: .
CDR3 protein: CASSFLRGPQHF; CDR3 DNA: TGTGCCAGCAGTTTCCTCCGAGGGCCCCAGCATTTT; J gene: TRBJ1-5; V gene: TRBV6-5; D gene: .; clone size: few
CDR3 protein: CASSLSGVGYQETQYF; CDR3 DNA: TGTGCCAGCAGTTTATCGGGGGTGGGGTACCAAGAGACCCAGTACTTC; J gene: TRBJ2-5; V gene: TRBV28; D gene: .; clone size: .
CDR3 protein: CASSLGPLQITEAFF; CDR3 DNA: TGTGCCAGCAGCTTGGGGCCTTTGCAGATCACTGAAGCTTTCTTT; J gene: TRBJ1-1; V gene: TRBV5-4; D gene: .; clone size: few
CDR3 protein: CASSLSWYGYTF; CDR3 DNA: TGTGCCAGCAGCTTGAGCTGGTATGGCTACACCTTC; J gene: TRBJ1-2; V gene: TRBV5-6; D gene: .; clone size: .
CDR3 protein: CASRKGTAVRPQHF; CDR3 DNA: TGTGCCAGCAGAAAAGGGACAGCCGTTCGGCCCCAGCATTTT; J gene: TRBJ1-5; V gene: TRBV5-8; D gene: TRBD1; clone size: .
CDR3 protein: CASGYLGRAYGYTF; CDR3 DNA: TGTGCCAGCGGCTACCTGGGCAGGGCCTATGGCTACACCTTC; J gene: TRBJ1-2; V gene: TRBV6-5; D gene: .; clone size: .
CDR3 protein: CASSLNSGEKLFF; CDR3 DNA: TGTGCCAGCAGCCTCAACTCGGGCGAAAAACTGTTTTTT; J gene: TRBJ1-4; V gene: TRBV7-8; D gene: .; clone size: .
CDR3 protein: CASSYADRMWEQYF; CDR3 DNA: TGTGCCAGCAGTTACGCTGATCGCATGTGGGAGCAGTACTTC; J gene: TRBJ2-7; V gene: TRBV6-6; D gene: .; clone size: .
CDR3 protein: CSAKSLPNQYF; CDR3 DNA: TGCAGCGCCAAATCGCTGCCCAACCAGTACTTC; J gene: TRBJ2-5; V gene: TRBV29-1; D gene: .; clone size: .
CDR3 protein: CASSPRTGDNEKLFF; CDR3 DNA: TGCGCCAGCAGCCCGCGGACAGGGGATAATGAAAAACTGTTTTTT; J gene: TRBJ1-4; V gene: TRBV5-1; D gene: TRBD1; clone size: .
CDR3 protein: CASSYSPGESYEQYF; CDR3 DNA: TGTGCCAGCAGTTACTCGCCCGGGGAGAGCTACGAGCAGTACTTC; J gene: TRBJ2-7; V gene: TRBV6-5; D gene: .; clone size: .
CDR3 protein: CASSSQGAPYNEQFF; CDR3 DNA: TGTGCCAGCAGCTCACAAGGGGCCCCCTACAATGAGCAGTTCTTC; J gene: TRBJ2-1; V gene: TRBV7-3; D gene: .; clone size: once
CDR3 protein: CASSRTGASTDTQYF; CDR3 DNA: TGTGCCAGTAGTAGGACAGGGGCCAGCACAGATACGCAGTATTTT; J gene: TRBJ2-3; V gene: TRBV19; D gene: TRBD1; clone size: .
CDR3 protein: CASSGAGTGLYEQYF; CDR3 DNA: TGTGCCAGCAGCGGTGCCGGGACAGGACTCTACGAGCAGTACTTC; J gene: TRBJ2-7; V gene: TRBV9; D gene: TRBD1; clone size: .
CDR3 protein: CASSEGTYYEQYF; CDR3 DNA: TGTGCCAGCAGTGAAGGCACTTACTACGAGCAGTACTTC; J gene: TRBJ2-7; V gene: TRBV25-1; D gene: .; clone size: .
CDR3 protein: CASSLGLADNEQFF; CDR3 DNA: TGCGCCAGCAGCTTGGGGCTAGCGGACAATGAGCAGTTCTTC; J gene: TRBJ2-1; V gene: TRBV5-1; D gene: TRBD2; clone size: .
CDR3 protein: CAISESGQYTQYF; CDR3 DNA: TGTGCCATCAGTGAGTCAGGCCAATATACGCAGTATTTT; J gene: TRBJ2-3; V gene: TRBV10-3; D gene: .; clone size: .
CDR3 protein: CASSPSGTSGRVGQFF; CDR3 DNA: TGTGCCAGCAGTCCATCCGGGACTAGCGGGAGGGTTGGGCAGTTCTTC; J gene: TRBJ2-1; V gene: TRBV27; D gene: TRBD2; clone size: .
CDR3 protein: CASSFDRGHYGYTF; CDR3 DNA: TGTGCCAGCAGCTTTGACAGGGGACACTATGGCTACACCTTC; J gene: TRBJ1-2; V gene: TRBV5-4; D gene: TRBD1; clone size: .
CDR3 protein: CSVCGTNQETQYF; CDR3 DNA: TGCAGCGTGTGCGGGACCAACCAAGAGACCCAGTACTTC; J gene: TRBJ2-5; V gene: TRBV29-1; D gene: .; clone size: .
CDR3 protein: CASSPPGQGDYGYTF; CDR3 DNA: TGTGCCAGCTCACCTCCGGGACAGGGTGACTATGGCTACACCTTC; J gene: TRBJ1-2; V gene: TRBV18; D gene: TRBD1; clone size: .
CDR3 protein: CSARAPGTQYF; CDR3 DNA: TGCAGTGCTAGAGCTCCGGGTACGCAGTATTTT; J gene: TRBJ2-3; V gene: TRBV20-1; D gene: .; clone size: .
CDR3 protein: CASSLIPGANVLTF; CDR3 DNA: TGCGCCAGCAGCTTAATCCCCGGGGCCAACGTCCTGACTTTC; J gene: TRBJ2-6; V gene: TRBV5-1; D gene: .; clone size: .
CDR3 protein: CASSYGRATTSYEQYF; CDR3 DNA: TGCGCCAGCAGCTATGGACGGGCCACTACCTCCTACGAGCAGTACTTC; J gene: TRBJ2-7; V gene: TRBV4-1; D gene: .; clone size: .
CDR3 protein: CASSEDLEGNEQFF; CDR3 DNA: TGTGCCAGCAGCGAGGACCTGGAGGGGAATGAGCAGTTCTTC; J gene: TRBJ2-1; V gene: TRBV9; D gene: .; clone size: .
CDR3 protein: CASSLGGTGRQETQYF; CDR3 DNA: TGTGCCAGCAGCTTGGGTGGGACAGGGAGACAAGAGACCCAGTACTTC; J gene: TRBJ2-5; V gene: TRBV5-4; D gene: TRBD1; clone size: .
CDR3 protein: CASSFTDWSTEAFF; CDR3 DNA: TGCGCCAGCAGCTTCACCGACTGGAGCACTGAAGCTTTCTTT; J gene: TRBJ1-1; V gene: TRBV5-1; D gene: .; clone size: .
CDR3 protein: CASSLDRGTGELFF; CDR3 DNA: TGCGCCAGCAGCTTGGACAGGGGGACCGGGGAGCTGTTTTTT; J gene: TRBJ2-2; V gene: TRBV5-1; D gene: TRBD1; clone size: .
CDR3 protein: CASSARERAEAFF; CDR3 DNA: TGTGCCAGCAGTGCCCGGGAAAGGGCTGAAGCTTTCTTT; J gene: TRBJ1-1; V gene: TRBV2; D gene: .; clone size: .
CDR3 protein: CANSPTASGSWGEQYF; CDR3 DNA: TGTGCCAACAGTCCTACAGCTAGCGGGAGCTGGGGCGAGCAGTACTTC; J gene: TRBJ2-7; V gene: TRBV11-2; D gene: TRBD2; clone size: .
CDR3 protein: CASLPSGGRPEQYF; CDR3 DNA: TGTGCCAGCCTGCCCAGCGGCGGGAGGCCCGAGCAGTACTTC; J gene: TRBJ2-7; V gene: TRBV2; D gene: TRBD2; clone size: .
CDR3 protein: CASRQGSSYEQYF; CDR3 DNA: TGCGCCAGCAGACAGGGGAGCTCCTACGAGCAGTACTTC; J gene: TRBJ2-7; V gene: TRBV5-1; D gene: TRBD1; clone size: .
CDR3 protein: CASSQLGAGGYNEQFF; CDR3 DNA: TGTGCCAGCAGCCAGCTAGGAGCGGGAGGGTACAATGAGCAGTTCTTC; J gene: TRBJ2-1; V gene: TRBV14; D gene: TRBD2; clone size: .
CDR3 protein: CATSGTLGVPETQYF; CDR3 DNA: TGTGCCACCAGCGGAACCTTAGGAGTCCCAGAGACCCAGTACTTC; J gene: TRBJ2-5; V gene: TRBV15; D gene: .; clone size: .
CDR3 protein: CASSESPNQPQHF; CDR3 DNA: TGTGCCAGCAGTGAGTCACCTAATCAGCCCCAGCATTTT; J gene: TRBJ1-5; V gene: TRBV6-1; D gene: .; clone size: .
CDR3 protein: CASSPSTLNTGELFF; CDR3 DNA: TGTGCCAGCAGCCCCTCGACCTTGAACACCGGGGAGCTGTTTTTT; J gene: TRBJ2-2; V gene: TRBV4-2; D gene: .; clone size: .
CDR3 protein: CASSPLGPVSHEQYF; CDR3 DNA: TGTGCCAGCTCACCCCTGGGCCCCGTGAGCCACGAGCAGTACTTC; J gene: TRBJ2-7; V gene: TRBV18; D gene: .; clone size: .
CDR3 protein: CASSFRRTGNEKLFF; CDR3 DNA: TGTGCCAGCAGTTTTCGGAGGACGGGTAATGAAAAACTGTTTTTT; J gene: TRBJ1-4; V gene: TRBV28; D gene: .; clone size: .
CDR3 protein: CASSLEGGANTGELFF; CDR3 DNA: TGTGCCAGCAGTTTAGAAGGAGGCGCGAACACCGGGGAGCTGTTTTTT; J gene: TRBJ2-2; V gene: TRBV27; D gene: .; clone size: once
CDR3 protein: CASSEVAGHTGELFF; CDR3 DNA: TGTGCCAGCAGTGAAGTCGCAGGGCACACCGGGGAGCTGTTTTTT; J gene: TRBJ2-2; V gene: TRBV6-1; D gene: .; clone size: .
CDR3 protein: CASSLDMSYYGYTF; CDR3 DNA: TGTGCCAGCAGCTTAGATATGAGTTACTATGGCTACACCTTC; J gene: TRBJ1-2; V gene: TRBV7-2; D gene: .; clone size: .
CDR3 protein: CASSPLHRTFQWTEAFF; CDR3 DNA: TGTGCCAGTAGCCCCCTGCACCGGACCTTCCAGTGGACTGAAGCTTTCTTT; J gene: TRBJ1-1; V gene: TRBV19; D gene: .; clone size: .
CDR3 protein: CASSLRGQGETQYF; CDR3 DNA: TGCGCCAGCAGCTTGAGGGGACAGGGAGAGACCCAGTACTTC; J gene: TRBJ2-5; V gene: TRBV5-1; D gene: TRBD1; clone size: few
CDR3 protein: CASRSPGTSGTSTDTQYF; CDR3 DNA: TGTGCCAGCAGATCCCCCGGGACTAGCGGGACTAGCACAGATACGCAGTATTTT; J gene: TRBJ2-3; V gene: TRBV5-4; D gene: TRBD2; clone size: .
CDR3 protein: CASSPGLRTDTQYF; CDR3 DNA: TGTGCCAGTAGTCCTGGGTTGCGGACAGATACGCAGTATTTT; J gene: TRBJ2-3; V gene: TRBV19; D gene: .; clone size: .
CDR3 protein: CAWSRPKGYTF; CDR3 DNA: TGTGCCTGGAGCCGACCCAAAGGCTACACCTTC; J gene: TRBJ1-2; V gene: TRBV30; D gene: .; clone size: .
CDR3 protein: CASSFGPGGATNEKLFF; CDR3 DNA: .; J gene: TRBJ1-4; V gene: TRBV7-2; D gene: .; clone size: .
CDR3 protein: CASSQGVAGETQYF; CDR3 DNA: TGTGCCAGCAGCCAAGGGGTAGCGGGAGAGACCCAGTACTTC; J gene: TRBJ2-5; V gene: TRBV4-2; D gene: TRBD2; clone size: .
CDR3 protein: CASSPLLGDEQFF; CDR3 DNA: TGTGCCAGCTCCCCCCTTTTGGGGGATGAGCAGTTCTTC; J gene: TRBJ2-1; V gene: TRBV18; D gene: .; clone size: .
CDR3 protein: CASSVGLRAGNTIYF; CDR3 DNA: TGTGCCAGCAGTGTTGGCCTACGGGCTGGAAACACCATATATTTT; J gene: TRBJ1-3; V gene: TRBV2; D gene: .; clone size: .
CDR3 protein: CASSLSGDRGRGTEAFF; CDR3 DNA: TGTGCCAGCAGTTTATCGGGGGACAGGGGGCGCGGCACTGAAGCTTTCTTT; J gene: TRBJ1-1; V gene: TRBV28; D gene: TRBD1; clone size: .
CDR3 protein: CASSLSGTGGTIYF; CDR3 DNA: TGTGCCAGCAGTTTATCCGGGACAGGGGGCACCATATATTTT; J gene: TRBJ1-3; V gene: TRBV28; D gene: TRBD1; clone size: .
CDR3 protein: CASSQAGTAFYGYTF; CDR3 DNA: TGTGCCAGCAGCCAAGCGGGGACGGCCTTCTATGGCTACACCTTC; J gene: TRBJ1-2; V gene: TRBV7-3; D gene: .; clone size: .
CDR3 protein: CASSFSGNYGYTF; CDR3 DNA: TGTGCCAGCAGCTTTTCGGGGAACTATGGCTACACCTTC; J gene: TRBJ1-2; V gene: TRBV5-4; D gene: .; clone size: once
CDR3 protein: CATSRVETLRERYF; CDR3 DNA: TGTGCCACCAGCAGAGTGGAGACCCTTCGAGAGCGGTACTTC; J gene: TRBJ2-7; V gene: TRBV15; D gene: .; clone size: .
CDR3 protein: CASSSRMNTEAFF; CDR3 DNA: TGTGCCAGCAGTTCCCGGATGAACACTGAAGCTTTCTTT; J gene: TRBJ1-1; V gene: TRBV28; D gene: .; clone size: .
CDR3 protein: CASSPGTSGANTGELFF; CDR3 DNA: TGTGCCAGCTCACCGGGGACTAGCGGGGCGAACACCGGGGAGCTGTTTTTT; J gene: TRBJ2-2; V gene: TRBV18; D gene: TRBD2; clone size: .